The rows below give T cell receptor beta chains drawn from one sample of a study of HIV-infected patients and healthy controls. MiXCR, run by TCRdb on the 5' RACE reads, gives a single entry per CDR3 protein. The sample lists over 3,500 distinct CDR3 sequences, about an eighth seen once, with 11% to 15% in the top ten. The sample consisted of blood, taken before antiretroviral therapy. The receptors were gathered from an adult with HIV infection. CDR3s include the opening cysteine and the closing phenylalanine or tryptophan. A D gene is named only where the DNA matches it firmly. Rows give clone size only sometimes, using once, few, many, or a class for an expanded clone.

CSPKGSGPSDTQYF | TGCAGTCCTAAAGGTAGCGGGCCTTCAGATACGCAGTATTTT | TRBJ2-3 | TRBV20-1 | TRBD2 | medium-sized
CASTFAGELFF | TGTGCCAGTACGTTTGCCGGGGAGCTGTTTTTT | TRBJ2-2 | TRBV19 | NA | NA
CASSYNAGKNTEAFF | TGTGCCAGCAGTTACAATGCGGGAAAGAACACTGAAGCTTTCTTT | TRBJ1-1 | TRBV6-5 | NA | NA
CASSSIDSNQPQHF | TGTGCCAGCAGCTCAATAGACAGCAATCAGCCCCAGCATTTT | TRBJ1-5 | TRBV7-9 | NA | few
CASSPRLAGQGGELFF | TGTGCCAGCAGTCCTCGACTAGCGGGACAGGGCGGGGAGCTGTTTTTT | TRBJ2-2 | TRBV14 | TRBD2 | medium-sized
CASSPVDRGHGQPQHF | TGTGCCAGCTCACCGGTTGACAGGGGGCACGGTCAGCCCCAGCATTTT | TRBJ1-5 | TRBV18 | TRBD1 | medium-sized
CASSQGWDSGANVLTF | TGTGCCAGCAGCCAAGGCTGGGACTCTGGGGCCAACGTCCTGACTTTC | TRBJ2-6 | TRBV4-2 | NA | many
CASSPETGGTEAFF | TGCGCCAGCAGCCCCGAGACAGGGGGAACTGAAGCTTTCTTT | TRBJ1-1 | TRBV4-3 | TRBD1 | medium-sized
CASSLSGGFTDTQYF | TGTGCCAGCAGTTTATCGGGAGGGTTTACAGATACGCAGTATTTT | TRBJ2-3 | TRBV12-3/TRBV12-4 | TRBD2 | medium-sized
CASSRRDSGNTIYF | TGTGCCAGTAGCAGGAGGGACAGCGGAAACACCATATATTTT | TRBJ1-3 | TRBV19 | TRBD1 | many
CASSQDGRRDEFF | TGCGCCAGCAGCCAAGATGGTCGGCGGGACGAGTTCTTC | TRBJ2-1 | TRBV4-1 | NA | medium-sized
CASSSQRGLGTDTQYF | TGTGCCAGCAGCTCCCAACGGGGGCTCGGCACAGATACGCAGTATTTT | TRBJ2-3 | TRBV7-2 | NA | medium-sized
CASSQGRGRAWSFF | TGTGCCAGCAGCCAAGGGAGGGGTAGGGCCTGGTCTTTCTTT | TRBJ1-1 | TRBV3-1 | NA | once
CASSLFTGNQPQHF | TGTGCCAGCAGCTTGTTCACAGGGAATCAGCCCCAGCATTTT | TRBJ1-5 | TRBV5-5 | NA | many
CASSLGAGGLRNEQFF | TGTGCCAGCAGTTTGGGAGCGGGAGGCCTCCGCAATGAGCAGTTCTTC | TRBJ2-1 | TRBV12-3/TRBV12-4 | TRBD2 | few
CATVYGILNQPQHF | TGTGCCACCGTATACGGGATACTTAATCAGCCCCAGCATTTT | TRBJ1-5 | TRBV24-1 | NA | many
CASSLAQGGASYNSPLHF | TGTGCCAGCAGCTTAGCCCAGGGGGGTGCCTCCTATAATTCACCCCTCCACTTT | TRBJ1-6 | TRBV7-2 | TRBD1 | many
CASSYGAGEMAPYGYTF | TGTGCCAGCAGTTACGGGGCGGGAGAGATGGCTCCCTATGGCTACACCTTC | TRBJ1-2 | TRBV6-5 | NA | medium-sized
CSATTGFDEQFF | TGCAGTGCTACTACAGGGTTTGATGAGCAGTTCTTC | TRBJ2-1 | TRBV20-1 | NA | many
CSATPGLGLTDTQYF | TGCAGTGCTACCCCCGGACTCGGCTTGACAGATACGCAGTATTTT | TRBJ2-3 | TRBV20-1 | NA | many
CASSLTNTDTQYF | TGTGCCAGCAGTTTGACTAACACAGATACGCAGTATTTT | TRBJ2-3 | TRBV6-5 | NA | medium-sized
CASRIGQGGNQPQHF | TGTGCCAGCAGAATCGGACAGGGAGGCAATCAGCCCCAGCATTTT | TRBJ1-5 | TRBV12-3/TRBV12-4 | TRBD1 | medium-sized
CASTRQNMNTEAFF | TGTGCCAGTACCAGACAGAACATGAACACTGAAGCTTTCTTT | TRBJ1-1 | TRBV19 | NA | medium-sized
CASSQDRGAKAFF | TGTGCCAGCAGCCAAGATCGGGGGGCGAAAGCTTTCTTT | TRBJ1-1 | TRBV4-2 | NA | medium-sized
CAWSLGLGPENIQYF | TGTGCCTGGAGCCTCGGACTAGGGCCGGAGAACATTCAGTACTTC | TRBJ2-4 | TRBV30 | TRBD2 | many
CASQGQGNQPQHF | TGTGCCAGCCAAGGGCAGGGGAATCAGCCCCAGCATTTT | TRBJ1-5 | TRBV14 | NA | NA
CASSFGIDRFSGNTIYF | TGTGCCAGCAGCTTCGGTATCGATCGCTTTTCTGGAAACACCATATATTTT | TRBJ1-3 | TRBV5-4 | NA | medium-sized
CASSQDAALNTEAFF | TGCGCCAGCAGCCAAGATGCCGCCCTGAACACTGAAGCTTTCTTT | TRBJ1-1 | TRBV4-3 | NA | medium-sized
CASTGTDYGYTF | TGTGCCAGTACCGGGACTGACTATGGCTACACCTTC | TRBJ1-2 | TRBV19 | NA | NA
CASSQVIHWSWDMSIYNEQFF | TGTGCCAGCAGCCAAGTAATACATTGGAGTTGGGATATGTCAATATACAATGAGCAGTTCTTC | TRBJ2-1 | TRBV4-2 | NA | medium-sized
CASSLVAGRAPDEQFF | TGTGCCAGCAGCTTGGTGGCAGGGAGGGCTCCGGATGAGCAGTTCTTC | TRBJ2-1 | TRBV5-6 | TRBD2 | NA
CASSPRAREQFF | TGTGCCAGCAGCCCTCGGGCCAGAGAGCAGTTCTTC | TRBJ2-1 | TRBV12-3/TRBV12-4 | NA | large
CSARLAQFYNEQFF | TGCAGTGCCAGACTAGCCCAATTTTACAATGAGCAGTTCTTC | TRBJ2-1 | TRBV20-1 | TRBD2 | few
CASRSPRTRGISYEQYF | TGTGCCAGCAGATCCCCTAGGACTAGAGGAATCTCCTACGAGCAGTACTTC | TRBJ2-7 | TRBV6-5 | TRBD2 | NA
CASSQEGTYEQYF | TGTGCCAGCAGCCAAGAGGGGACCTACGAGCAGTACTTC | TRBJ2-7 | TRBV4-2 | NA | many
CASYEYLGSNQPQHF | TGTGCCAGCTACGAGTACCTGGGGAGCAATCAGCCCCAGCATTTT | TRBJ1-5 | TRBV2 | NA | NA
CASSRRTVNTEAFF | TGTGCCAGCAGTCGCCGTACAGTGAACACTGAAGCTTTCTTT | TRBJ1-1 | TRBV6-2/TRBV6-3 | NA | medium-sized
CSVRVAGGDQPQHF | TGCAGCGTTCGAGTTGCGGGGGGGGACCAGCCCCAGCATTTT | TRBJ1-5 | TRBV29-1 | NA | medium-sized
CASSLILLGDTEAFF | TGTGCCAGCAGCTTAATTCTATTAGGGGACACTGAAGCTTTCTTT | TRBJ1-1 | TRBV7-2 | NA | NA
CATSEQGSYEQYF | TGTGCCACCAGTGAGCAGGGTTCCTACGAGCAGTACTTC | TRBJ2-7 | TRBV24-1 | NA | medium-sized
CASSLGRSSYNEQFF | TGTGCCAGCAGTTTGGGGCGCTCCTCCTACAATGAGCAGTTCTTC | TRBJ2-1 | TRBV12-3/TRBV12-4 | NA | many
CSARGGATEAFF | TGCAGTGCTAGGGGGGGGGCCACTGAAGCTTTCTTT | TRBJ1-1 | TRBV20-1 | NA | medium-sized
CSPRDRGGTNEKLFF | TGCAGCCCCCGAGACAGGGGGGGAACTAATGAAAAACTGTTTTTT | TRBJ1-4 | TRBV29-1 | TRBD1 | medium-sized
CARSQVQGYYGYTF | TGTGCCAGAAGCCAAGTCCAGGGTTACTATGGCTACACCTTC | TRBJ1-2 | TRBV14 | NA | once
CAWSGEDGYTF | TGTGCCTGGAGTGGCGAGGATGGCTACACCTTC | TRBJ1-2 | TRBV30 | NA | many
CASSPGLAGGPVDEQFF | TGTGCCAGCAGCCCGGGACTAGCGGGAGGGCCGGTCGATGAGCAGTTCTTC | TRBJ2-1 | TRBV11-3 | TRBD2 | many
CSARDLVGPRGTDTQYF | TGCAGTGCTAGAGATCTCGTCGGCCCCAGGGGCACAGATACGCAGTATTTT | TRBJ2-3 | TRBV20-1 | NA | medium-sized
CASSPQAGDGTDTQYF | TGTGCCAGCAGTCCCCAAGCGGGAGACGGGACAGATACGCAGTATTTT | TRBJ2-3 | TRBV12-3/TRBV12-4 | TRBD2 | medium-sized